The clone carrying this T cell receptor (beta chain) was recorded at least ten times. This sample stems from a study of T cells in Graves' hyperthyroidism and ophthalmopathy. CDR1 is DFQATT and CDR2 is SNEGSKA in the germline V gene (reference sequence). The CDR3 has 13 residues. The V gene lost 5 bases and the J gene lost 3 bases, with 11 bases spanning the gap. RNA transcripts yielded amplified TCR beta CDR3 regions. The HTBI set primed first-round TCR CDR3 RT-PCR. MiXCR, run by TCRdb on the multiplex PCR reads, gives a single entry per CDR3 protein. The data contain 370,000 or so distinct CDR3 sequences, more than 15% of them seen just once; the ten biggest clones take up 25% to 35%.

The sequence derives from a woman younger than 35 with Graves' hyperthyroidism that later progressed to Graves' ophthalmopathy. The sample consisted of blood. The chain has TRBV20-1 and TRBJ2-1; D not resolved. The CDR3 here is CSAQTGFYNEQFF. Here the CDR3 DNA reads TGCAGTGCTCAAACGGGCTTCTACAATGAGCAGTTCTTC.